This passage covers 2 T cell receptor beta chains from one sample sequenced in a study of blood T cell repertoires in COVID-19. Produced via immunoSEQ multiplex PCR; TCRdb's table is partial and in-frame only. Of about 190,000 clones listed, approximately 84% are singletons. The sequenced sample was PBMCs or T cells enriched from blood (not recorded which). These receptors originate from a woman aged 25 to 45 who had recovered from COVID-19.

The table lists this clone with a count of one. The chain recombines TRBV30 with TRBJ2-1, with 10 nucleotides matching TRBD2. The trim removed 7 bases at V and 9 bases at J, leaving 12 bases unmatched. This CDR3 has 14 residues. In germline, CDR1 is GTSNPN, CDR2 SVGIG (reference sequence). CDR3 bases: TGTGCCTTAGCGCGACTAGCGGGCGTCGGTGAGCAGTTCTTC. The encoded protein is CALARLAGVGEQFF.

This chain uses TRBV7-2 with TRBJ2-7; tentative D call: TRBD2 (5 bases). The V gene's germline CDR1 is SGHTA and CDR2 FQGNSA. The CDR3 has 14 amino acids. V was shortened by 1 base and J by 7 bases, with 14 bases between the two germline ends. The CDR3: CASSLDGKPWEQYF. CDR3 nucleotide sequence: TGTGCCAGCAGCTTAGACGGGAAACCTTGGGAGCAGTACTTC.